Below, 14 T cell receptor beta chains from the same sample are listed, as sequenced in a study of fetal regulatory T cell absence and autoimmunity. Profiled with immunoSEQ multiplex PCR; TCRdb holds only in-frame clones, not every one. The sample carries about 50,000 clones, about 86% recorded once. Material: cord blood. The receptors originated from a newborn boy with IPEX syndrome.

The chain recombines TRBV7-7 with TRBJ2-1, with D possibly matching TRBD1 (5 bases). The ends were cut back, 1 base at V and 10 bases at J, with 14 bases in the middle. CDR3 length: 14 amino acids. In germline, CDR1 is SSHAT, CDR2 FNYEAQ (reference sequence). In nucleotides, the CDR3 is TGTGCCAGCAGCTTAGACCATGGGGCCGGAGAGCAGTTCTTC. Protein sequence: CASSLDHGAGEQFF.

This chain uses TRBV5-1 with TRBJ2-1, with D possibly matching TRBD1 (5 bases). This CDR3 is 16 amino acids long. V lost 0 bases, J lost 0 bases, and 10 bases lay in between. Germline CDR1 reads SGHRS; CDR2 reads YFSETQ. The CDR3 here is CASSLEGQSSYNEQFF. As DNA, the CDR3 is TGCGCCAGCAGCTTGGAGGGGCAGAGCTCCTACAATGAGCAGTTCTTC.

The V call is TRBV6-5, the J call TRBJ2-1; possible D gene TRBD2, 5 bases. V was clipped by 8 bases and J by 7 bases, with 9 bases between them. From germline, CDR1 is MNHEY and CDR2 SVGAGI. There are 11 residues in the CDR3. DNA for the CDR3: TGTGCCAGCGGGAGAGGGAATGAGCAGTTCTTC. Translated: CASGRGNEQFF.

CDR3 protein: CASSYTKGGSAQHF. In DNA, the CDR3 is TGTGCCAGCAGTTACACAAAGGGAGGGTCAGCCCAGCATTTT. The J gene is TRBJ1-5, the V gene TRBV6-6, with D unclear. The ends were cut back, 2 bases at V and 11 bases at J, with 16 bases in the middle. The CDR3 loop spans 14 amino acids. Germline CDR1 and CDR2: MNHNY and SVGAGI (reference sequence).

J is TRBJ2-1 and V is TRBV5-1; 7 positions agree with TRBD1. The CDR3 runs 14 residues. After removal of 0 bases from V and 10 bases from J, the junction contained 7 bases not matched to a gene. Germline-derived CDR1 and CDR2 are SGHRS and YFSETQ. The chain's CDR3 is CASSLAAGQAEQFF. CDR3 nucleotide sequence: TGCGCCAGCAGCTTGGCGGCAGGACAGGCCGAGCAGTTCTTC.

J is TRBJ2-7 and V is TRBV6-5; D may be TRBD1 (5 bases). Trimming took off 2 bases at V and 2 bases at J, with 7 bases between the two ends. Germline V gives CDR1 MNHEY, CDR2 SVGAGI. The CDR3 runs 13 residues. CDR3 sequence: CASSYDSAYEQYF. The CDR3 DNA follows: TGTGCCAGCAGTTACGACAGTGCCTACGAGCAGTACTTC.

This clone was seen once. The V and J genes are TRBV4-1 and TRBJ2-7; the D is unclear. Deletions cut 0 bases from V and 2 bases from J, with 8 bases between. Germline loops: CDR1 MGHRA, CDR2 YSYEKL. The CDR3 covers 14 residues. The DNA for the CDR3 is TGCGCCAGCAGCCAAGATTTTCGCCCCTACGAGCAGTACTTC. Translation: CASSQDFRPYEQYF.

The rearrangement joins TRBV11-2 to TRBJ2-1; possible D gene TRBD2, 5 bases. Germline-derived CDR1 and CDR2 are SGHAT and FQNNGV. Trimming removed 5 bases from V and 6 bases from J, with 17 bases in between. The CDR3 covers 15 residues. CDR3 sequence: CASSPSVNRGNEQFF. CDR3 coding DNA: TGTGCCAGCAGCCCGAGCGTGAATCGGGGCAATGAGCAGTTCTTC. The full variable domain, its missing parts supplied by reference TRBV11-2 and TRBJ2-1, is EAGVAQSPRYKIIEKRQSVAFWCNPISGHATLYWYQQILGQGPKLLIQFQNNGVVDDSQLPKDRFSAERLKGVDSTLKIQPAKLEDSAVYLCASSPSVNRGNEQFFGPGTRLTVL.

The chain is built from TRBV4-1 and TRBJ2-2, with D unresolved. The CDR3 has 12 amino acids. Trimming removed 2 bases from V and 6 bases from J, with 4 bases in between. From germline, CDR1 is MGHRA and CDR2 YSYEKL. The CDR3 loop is CASSQRPGELFF. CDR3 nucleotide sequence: TGCGCCAGCAGCCAACGGCCCGGGGAGCTGTTTTTT.

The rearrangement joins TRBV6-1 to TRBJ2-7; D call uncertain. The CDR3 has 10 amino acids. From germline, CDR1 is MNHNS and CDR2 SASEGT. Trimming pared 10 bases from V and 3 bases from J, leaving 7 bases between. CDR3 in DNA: TGTGCCACCTCCCTCTACGAGCAGTACTTC. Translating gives CATSLYEQYF.

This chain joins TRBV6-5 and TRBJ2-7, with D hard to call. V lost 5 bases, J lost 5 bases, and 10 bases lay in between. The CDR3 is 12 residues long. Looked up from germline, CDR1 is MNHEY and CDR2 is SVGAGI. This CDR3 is CASSNIVHEQYF. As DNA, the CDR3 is TGTGCCAGCAGTAATATCGTCCACGAGCAGTACTTC.

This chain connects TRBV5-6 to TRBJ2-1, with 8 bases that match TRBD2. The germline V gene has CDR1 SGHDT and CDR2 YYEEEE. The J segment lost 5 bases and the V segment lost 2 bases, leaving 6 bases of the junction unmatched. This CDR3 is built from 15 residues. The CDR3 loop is CASSFVTSGDNEQFF. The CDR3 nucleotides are TGTGCCAGCAGCTTTGTAACTAGCGGAGACAATGAGCAGTTCTTC.

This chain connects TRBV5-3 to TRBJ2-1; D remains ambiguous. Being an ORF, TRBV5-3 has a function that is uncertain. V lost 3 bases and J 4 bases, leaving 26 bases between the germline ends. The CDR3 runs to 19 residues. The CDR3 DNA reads TGTGCCAGAAGCTGGATAGACTCGACATCGCAACACCCTTACAATGAGCAGTTCTTC. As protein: CARSWIDSTSQHPYNEQFF.

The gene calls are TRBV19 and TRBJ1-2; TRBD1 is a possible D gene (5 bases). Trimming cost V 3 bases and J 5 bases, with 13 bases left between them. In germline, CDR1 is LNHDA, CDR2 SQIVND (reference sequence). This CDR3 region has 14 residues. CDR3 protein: CASSMAGTVYGYTF. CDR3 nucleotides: TGTGCCAGTAGTATGGCCGGGACGGTGTATGGCTACACCTTC.